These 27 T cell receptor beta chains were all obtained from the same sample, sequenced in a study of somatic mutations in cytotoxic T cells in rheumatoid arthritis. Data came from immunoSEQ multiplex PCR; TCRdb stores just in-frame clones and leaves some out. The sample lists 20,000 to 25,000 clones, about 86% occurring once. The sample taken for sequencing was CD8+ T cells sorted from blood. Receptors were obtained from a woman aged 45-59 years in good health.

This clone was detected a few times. CDR3 coding DNA: TGTGCCAGCAGTGGCCGGGACGGCCTTAACTATGGCTACACCTTC. Translated, it gives CASSGRDGLNYGYTF. J is TRBJ1-2 and V is TRBV6-6, with D possibly TRBD1 on 5 matching bases. Germline V gene lookup returns CDR1 MNHNY and CDR2 SVGAGI (reference sequence). Trimming stripped 5 bases from V and 1 base from J, with 14 bases between. CDR3 length: 15 residues.

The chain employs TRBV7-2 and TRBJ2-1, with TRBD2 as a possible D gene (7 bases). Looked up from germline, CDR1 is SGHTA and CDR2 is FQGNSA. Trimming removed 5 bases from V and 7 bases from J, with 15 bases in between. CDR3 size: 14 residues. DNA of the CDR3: TGTGCCAGCAGCCTGGGGGGGCCGGGGAATGAGCAGTTCTTC. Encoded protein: CASSLGGPGNEQFF.

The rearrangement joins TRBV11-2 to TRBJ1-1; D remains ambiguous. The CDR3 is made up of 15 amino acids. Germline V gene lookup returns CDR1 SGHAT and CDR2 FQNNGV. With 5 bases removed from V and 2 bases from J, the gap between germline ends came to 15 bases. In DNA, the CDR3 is TGTGCCAGCAGCCCGCAGGTTATATCAAACACTGAAGCTTTCTTT. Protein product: CASSPQVISNTEAFF.

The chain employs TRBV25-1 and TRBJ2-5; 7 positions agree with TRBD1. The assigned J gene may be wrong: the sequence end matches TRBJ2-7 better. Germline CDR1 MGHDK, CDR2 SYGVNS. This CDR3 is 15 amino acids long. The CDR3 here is CASSGNRGWGYEQYF. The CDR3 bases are TGTGCCAGCAGTGGTAACAGGGGCTGGGGGTACGAGCAGTACTTC.

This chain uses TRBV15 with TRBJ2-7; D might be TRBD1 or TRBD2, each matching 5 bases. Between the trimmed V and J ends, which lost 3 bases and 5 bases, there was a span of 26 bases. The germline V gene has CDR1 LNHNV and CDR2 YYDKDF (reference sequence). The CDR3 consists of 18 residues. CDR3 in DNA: TGTGCCACCAGCAGCAGGGAGAAAAGGGGCTTCCGAAGCGACGAGCAGTACTTC. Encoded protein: CATSSREKRGFRSDEQYF.

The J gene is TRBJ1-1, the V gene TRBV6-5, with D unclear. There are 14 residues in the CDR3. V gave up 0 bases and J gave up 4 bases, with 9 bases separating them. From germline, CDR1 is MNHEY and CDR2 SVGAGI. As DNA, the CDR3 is TGTGCCAGCAGTTACTCGAGCAGGTTCACTGAAGCTTTCTTT. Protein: CASSYSSRFTEAFF.

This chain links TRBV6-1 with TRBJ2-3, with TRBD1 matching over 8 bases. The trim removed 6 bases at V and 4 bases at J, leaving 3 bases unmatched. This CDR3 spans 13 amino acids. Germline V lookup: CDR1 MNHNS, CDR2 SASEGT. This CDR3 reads CASRTGDADTQYF. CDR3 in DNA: TGTGCCAGCAGGACAGGGGACGCAGATACGCAGTATTTT.

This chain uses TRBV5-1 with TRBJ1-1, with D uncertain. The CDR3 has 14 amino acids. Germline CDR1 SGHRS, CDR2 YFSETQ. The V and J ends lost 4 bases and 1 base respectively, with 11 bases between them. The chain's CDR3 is CASSAFGENTEAFF. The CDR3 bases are TGCGCCAGCAGCGCCTTTGGGGAGAACACTGAAGCTTTCTTT.

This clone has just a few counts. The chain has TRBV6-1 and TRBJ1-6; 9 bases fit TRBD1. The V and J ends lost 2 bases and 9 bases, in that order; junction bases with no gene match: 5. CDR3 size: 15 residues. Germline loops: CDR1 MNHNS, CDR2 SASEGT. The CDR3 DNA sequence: TGTGCCAGCAGTGAACACAGGGGGCAGAGTTCACCCCTCCACTTT. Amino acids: CASSEHRGQSSPLHF.

CDR3 sequence: CASSLYSVPRENYGYTF. CDR3 nucleotide sequence: TGTGCCAGCAGCTTATATAGTGTACCAAGGGAGAACTATGGCTACACCTTC. This chain joins TRBV7-6 and TRBJ1-2; D remains ambiguous. In germline, CDR1 is SGHVS, CDR2 FNYEAQ. V gave up 2 bases and J gave up 2 bases, with 18 bases separating them. The CDR3 spans 17 residues.

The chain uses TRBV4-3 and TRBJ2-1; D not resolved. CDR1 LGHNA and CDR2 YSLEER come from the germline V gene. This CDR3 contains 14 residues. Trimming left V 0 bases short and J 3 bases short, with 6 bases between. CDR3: CASSQEALYNEQFF. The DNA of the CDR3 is TGCGCCAGCAGCCAAGAGGCACTCTACAATGAGCAGTTCTTC.

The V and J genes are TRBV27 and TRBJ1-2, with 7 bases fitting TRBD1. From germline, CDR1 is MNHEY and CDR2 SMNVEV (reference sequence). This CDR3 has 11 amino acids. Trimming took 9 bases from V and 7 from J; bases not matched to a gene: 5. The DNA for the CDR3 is TGTGCCAGTAGACAGGGTAGTGGCTACACCTTC. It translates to CASRQGSGYTF.

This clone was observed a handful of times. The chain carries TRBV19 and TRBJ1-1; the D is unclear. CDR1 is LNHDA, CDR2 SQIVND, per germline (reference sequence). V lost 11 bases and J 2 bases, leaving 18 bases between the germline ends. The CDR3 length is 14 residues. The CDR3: CALQAPGDNTEAFF. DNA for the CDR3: TGTGCCCTCCAAGCTCCGGGCGATAACACTGAAGCTTTCTTT.

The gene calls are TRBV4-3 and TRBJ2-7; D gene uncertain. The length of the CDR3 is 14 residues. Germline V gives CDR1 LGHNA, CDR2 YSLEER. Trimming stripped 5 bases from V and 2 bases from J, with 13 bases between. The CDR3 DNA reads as TGCGCCAGCAGCACCCCCGGGCGCCCCTACGAGCAGTACGTC. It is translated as CASSTPGRPYEQYV.

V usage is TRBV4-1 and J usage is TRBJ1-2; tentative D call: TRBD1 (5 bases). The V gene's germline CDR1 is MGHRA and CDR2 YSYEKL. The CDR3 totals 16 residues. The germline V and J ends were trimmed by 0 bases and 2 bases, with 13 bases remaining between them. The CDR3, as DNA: TGCGCCAGCAGCCAAGAACCCAGGGTATCAAACTATGGCTACACCTTC. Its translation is CASSQEPRVSNYGYTF.

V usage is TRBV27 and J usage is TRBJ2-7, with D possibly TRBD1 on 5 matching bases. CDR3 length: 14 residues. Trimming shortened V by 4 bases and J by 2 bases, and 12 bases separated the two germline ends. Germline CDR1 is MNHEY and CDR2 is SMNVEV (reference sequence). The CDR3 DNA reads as TGTGCCAGCAGTTCAACGACCAGGGCCTACGAGCAGTACTTC. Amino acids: CASSSTTRAYEQYF.

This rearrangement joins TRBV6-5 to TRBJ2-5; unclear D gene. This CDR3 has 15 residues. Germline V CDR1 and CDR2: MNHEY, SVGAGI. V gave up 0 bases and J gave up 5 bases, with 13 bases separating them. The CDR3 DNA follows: TGTGCCAGCAGTTACTCGTGGGGTGGGCGGGAGACCCAGTACTTC. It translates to CASSYSWGGRETQYF.

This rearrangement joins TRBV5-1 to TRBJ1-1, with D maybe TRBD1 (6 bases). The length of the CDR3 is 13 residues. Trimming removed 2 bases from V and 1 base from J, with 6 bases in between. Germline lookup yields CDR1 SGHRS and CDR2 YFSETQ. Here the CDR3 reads CASSLQGNTEAFF. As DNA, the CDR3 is TGCGCCAGCAGCTTACAGGGGAACACTGAAGCTTTCTTT.

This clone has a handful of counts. CDR3 loop: CANRQGAGELFF. The CDR3 DNA is TGTGCCAACAGACAGGGGGCCGGGGAGCTGTTTTTT. The rearrangement joins TRBV6-1 to TRBJ2-2; TRBD1 matches 9 bases. Per the germline V gene, CDR1 is MNHNS and CDR2 is SASEGT. The CDR3 totals 12 residues. V gave up 10 bases and J gave up 6 bases; unmatched junction bases: 3.

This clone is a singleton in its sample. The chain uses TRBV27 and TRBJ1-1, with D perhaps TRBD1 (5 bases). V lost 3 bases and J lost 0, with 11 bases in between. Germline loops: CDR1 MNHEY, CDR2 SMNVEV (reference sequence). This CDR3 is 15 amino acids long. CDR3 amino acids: CASSLIGTLNTEAFF. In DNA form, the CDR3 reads TGTGCCAGCAGTTTGATAGGGACCCTGAACACTGAAGCTTTCTTT.

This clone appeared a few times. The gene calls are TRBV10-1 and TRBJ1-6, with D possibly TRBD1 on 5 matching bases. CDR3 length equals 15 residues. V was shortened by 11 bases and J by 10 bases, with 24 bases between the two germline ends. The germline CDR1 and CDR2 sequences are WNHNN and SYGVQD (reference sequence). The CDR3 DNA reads TGCGCCGACCAGCCTTTAAGGACACTGAAATCACCCCTCCACTTT. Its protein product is CADQPLRTLKSPLHF.

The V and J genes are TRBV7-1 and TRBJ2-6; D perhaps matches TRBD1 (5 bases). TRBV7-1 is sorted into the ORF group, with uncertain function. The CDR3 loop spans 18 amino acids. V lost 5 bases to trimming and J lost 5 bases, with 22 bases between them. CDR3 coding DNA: TGTGCCAGCAGCCTGGGCAAACGAGGACAAAGTCGGGCCAACGTCCTGACTTTC. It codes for CASSLGKRGQSRANVLTF.

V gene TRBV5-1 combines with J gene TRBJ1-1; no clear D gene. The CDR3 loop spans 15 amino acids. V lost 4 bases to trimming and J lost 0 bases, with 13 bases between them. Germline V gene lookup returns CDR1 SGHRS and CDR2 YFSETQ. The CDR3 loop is CASSPQEFMNTEAFF. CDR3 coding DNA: TGCGCCAGCAGCCCCCAGGAATTTATGAACACTGAAGCTTTCTTT.

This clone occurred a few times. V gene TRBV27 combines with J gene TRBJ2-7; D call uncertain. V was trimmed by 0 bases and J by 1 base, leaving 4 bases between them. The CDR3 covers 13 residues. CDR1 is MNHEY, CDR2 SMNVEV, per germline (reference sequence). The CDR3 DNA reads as TGTGCCAGCAGTTTATCCGGGTCCTACGAGCAGTACTTC. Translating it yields CASSLSGSYEQYF.

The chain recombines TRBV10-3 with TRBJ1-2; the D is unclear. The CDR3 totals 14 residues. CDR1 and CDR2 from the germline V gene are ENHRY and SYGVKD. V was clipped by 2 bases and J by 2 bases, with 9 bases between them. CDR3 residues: CAISEENVNYGYTF. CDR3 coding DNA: TGTGCCATCAGTGAGGAAAACGTCAACTATGGCTACACCTTC.

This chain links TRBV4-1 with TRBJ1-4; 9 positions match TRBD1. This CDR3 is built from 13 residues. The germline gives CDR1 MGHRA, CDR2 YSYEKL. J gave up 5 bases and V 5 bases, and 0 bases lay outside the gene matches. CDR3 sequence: CASSGTGNEKLFF. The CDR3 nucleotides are TGCGCCAGCAGCGGGACAGGGAATGAAAAACTGTTTTTT.

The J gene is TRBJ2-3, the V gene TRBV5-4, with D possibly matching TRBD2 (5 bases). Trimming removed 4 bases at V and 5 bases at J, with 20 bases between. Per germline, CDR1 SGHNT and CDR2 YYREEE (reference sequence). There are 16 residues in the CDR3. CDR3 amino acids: CASSETYTRAGDTQYF. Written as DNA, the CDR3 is TGTGCCAGCAGCGAAACCTACACCCGTGCGGGAGATACGCAGTATTTT. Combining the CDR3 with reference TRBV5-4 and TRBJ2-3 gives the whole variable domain ETGVTQSPTHLIKTRGQQVTLRCSSQSGHNTVSWYQQALGQGPQFIFQYYREEENGRGNFPPRFSGLQFPNYSSELNVNALELDDSALYLCASSETYTRAGDTQYFGPGTRLTVL.